A single sample is the source of the 24 T cell receptor beta chains below, sequenced in a study of regulatory T cells in long-lasting Graves disease listed by TCRdb under 2021. The library was obtained by multiplex PCR. Sequencing was performed on an Illumina HiSeq 4000. TCR beta libraries were built with iRepertoire HTBI primers and Arm-PCR amplification of CDR3 regions. TCRdb itself trimmed the public reads at Q25 with fastp, ran MiXCR and retained productive beta chains. Rows with a matching CDR3 protein are joined into one entry that keeps the most common DNA and genes. In this sample the table shows roughly 430,000 distinct CDR3 sequences, under 25% of which occur a single time. In total, the top ten clones hold 13% to 15% of the sample. The time point label, as the study defines it: persistent/refractory GD, antithyroid drugs over 5 years with positive TRAb. For both TCR sequencing and RNA sequencing, RNA was extracted from PBMCs in TRIzol.

This sample comprised peripheral blood mononuclear cells (PBMCs), obtained when the disease was refractory, from a patient treated with antithyroid drugs. Source of these receptors: a female donor with Graves disease.

This clonotype has just a few counts. V is TRBV13 and J is TRBJ2-7; TRBD2 aligns across 14 bases. CDR3 length equals 19 residues. J lost 1 base, V lost 4 bases, and 12 bases had no gene match. The germline gives CDR1 PRHDT, CDR2 FYEKMQ (reference sequence). CDR3 coding DNA: TGTGCCAGCAGCTCCCCCGGGACTAGCGGGAGTCGGTATTCCTACGAGCAGTACTTC. This codes for CASSSPGTSGSRYSYEQYF.

This chain links TRBV3-1 with TRBJ1-1; D is undetermined. V gave up 4 bases and J gave up 1 base, with 4 bases separating them. This CDR3 is 12 amino acids long. From germline, CDR1 is LGHDT and CDR2 YNNKEL (reference sequence). Here the CDR3 reads CASSPTNTEAFF. For the CDR3, the DNA is TGTGCCAGCAGCCCGACGAACACTGAAGCTTTCTTT. The full variable domain, completed using reference TRBV3-1 and TRBJ1-1, is DTAVSQTPKYLVTQMGNDKSIKCEQNLGHDTMYWYKQDSKKFLKIMFSYNNKELIINETVPNRFSPKSPDKAHLNLHINSLELGDSAVYFCASSPTNTEAFFGQGTRLTVV.

This clonotype was detected only a few times. A read error may account for a junction end that differs from germline. The rearrangement uses TRBV5-6 and TRBJ2-5; D not resolved. The length of the CDR3 is 15 residues. Germline CDR1 and CDR2: SGHDT and YYEEEE. CDR3 region: CASSLASRVTGSPNF. For the CDR3, the DNA is TGTGCCAGCAGCTTGGCTTCTCGCGTTACGGGTTCACCCAACTTC.

The chain uses TRBV5-6 and TRBJ2-5; D is possibly TRBD2 (6 bases). The ends were cut back, 4 bases at V and 4 bases at J, with 17 bases in the middle. The CDR3 loop spans 15 amino acids. Germline V gene sequence: CDR1 SGHDT, CDR2 YYEEEE. This chain's CDR3 is CASSGGPGGLETQYF. Here the CDR3 DNA reads TGTGCCAGCAGCGGGGGACCAGGAGGGCTAGAGACCCAGTACTTC.

In its sample, this clonotype was seen a few times. The rearrangement joins TRBV6-1 to TRBJ2-7, with D unresolved. V lost 6 bases and J lost 4, with 10 bases in between. Per germline, CDR1 MNHNS and CDR2 SASEGT. The CDR3 runs to 12 residues. CDR3 DNA sequence: TGTGCCAGCAGGGGTAGGTGGTACGAGCAGTACTTC. This translates into CASRGRWYEQYF.

The genes are TRBV28 and TRBJ1-2; 8 bases are a match to TRBD1. The CDR3 length is 15 residues. The germline V gene has CDR1 MDHEN and CDR2 SYDVKM. The trim removed 3 bases at V and 4 bases at J, leaving 7 bases unmatched. The CDR3 reads CASSFGDRSTYGYTF. The CDR3 nucleotides are TGTGCCAGCAGTTTTGGGGACAGGTCTACCTATGGCTACACCTTC.

This clonotype is a singleton in its sample. The chain carries TRBV20-1 and TRBJ1-6; D perhaps matches TRBD1 (5 bases). CDR3 length equals 14 residues. V lost 4 bases and J lost 4, with 11 bases in between. Per the germline V gene, CDR1 is DFQATT and CDR2 is SNEGSKA (reference sequence). In DNA form, the CDR3 reads TGCAGTGCTATATACGGGGCTTATAATTCACCCCTCCACTTT. Encoded protein: CSAIYGAYNSPLHF.

This clonotype was detected a few times. The chain employs TRBV20-1 and TRBJ1-5; D might be TRBD1 (5 bases). CDR3 length: 14 amino acids. CDR1 is DFQATT, CDR2 SNEGSKA, per germline (reference sequence). V lost 4 bases to trimming and J lost 5 bases, with 15 bases between them. This CDR3 is CSANWGESDQPQHF. Here the CDR3 DNA reads TGCAGTGCTAACTGGGGGGAGTCGGATCAGCCCCAGCATTTT.

Regarding this clonotype: A much larger clonotype is one base distant, so this may be a read error. The V and J genes are TRBV4-1 and TRBJ2-7, with 8 bases lining up with TRBD1. V lost 2 bases and J lost 4; bases outside the gene matches: 4. The CDR3 runs 14 residues. Germline V lookup: CDR1 MGHRA, CDR2 YSYEKL. This chain's CDR3 is CASSQPGGLYEQYF. DNA for the CDR3: TGCGCCAGCAGCCAACCAGGGGGCCTTTACGAGCAGTACTTC.

This clonotype was seen at least ten times. The J gene is TRBJ1-1, the V gene TRBV2; 11 bases are a match to TRBD1. The ends lost 4 bases at V and 6 bases at J; junction bases unmatched: 4. The CDR3 runs to 14 residues. CDR1 and CDR2 from the germline V gene are SNHLY and FYNNEI. In DNA, the CDR3 is TGTGCCAGCAGTGGGGACAGGGGGTCACCTGAAGCTTTCTTT. Translation gives CASSGDRGSPEAFF.

This clonotype came up many times. The gene calls are TRBV5-1 and TRBJ1-4, with D perhaps matching TRBD1 (5 bases). Germline CDR1 and CDR2: SGHRS and YFSETQ. Trimming took 0 bases from V and 7 from J, leaving 10 bases between them. CDR3 length equals 14 residues. CDR3: CASSLDGAGEKLFF. The CDR3 DNA is TGCGCCAGCAGCTTGGACGGGGCAGGTGAAAAACTGTTTTTT.

The chain joins TRBV5-1 to TRBJ1-1, with 9 positions matching TRBD1. This CDR3 region has 16 residues. Unmatched junction bases numbered 5, after V lost 2 bases and J lost 0 bases. CDR1 SGHRS and CDR2 YFSETQ come from the germline V gene. The CDR3 here is CASSFGTGRMNTEAFF. The CDR3 bases are TGCGCCAGCAGCTTTGGGACAGGGAGGATGAACACTGAAGCTTTCTTT.

In its sample, this clonotype was seen many times. The rearrangement links TRBV28 to TRBJ2-7, with a weak D call TRBD1 (6 bases). The V end was cut by 4 bases, the J end by 3 bases, with 13 bases between. CDR3 length: 14 amino acids. The V gene's germline CDR1 is MDHEN and CDR2 SYDVKM. CDR3 in amino acids: CASSSDRLSYEQYF. The CDR3 DNA reads as TGTGCCAGCAGTTCTGACAGGTTAAGCTACGAGCAGTACTTC.

This clonotype was counted ten times or more. The V call is TRBV27, the J call TRBJ1-2; D is perhaps TRBD1 (6 bases). With 6 bases removed from V and 7 bases from J, the gap between germline ends came to 21 bases. CDR1 is MNHEY and CDR2 is SMNVEV in the germline V gene (reference sequence). The CDR3 runs 15 residues. The DNA of the CDR3 is TGTGCCAGCAGGCAACAGGGAGGGGGGCGGGTTGGCTACACCTTC. Residues: CASRQQGGGRVGYTF.

This clonotype has more than one count but fewer than ten. V gene TRBV6-9 combines with J gene TRBJ2-4, with TRBD1 as a possible D gene (5 bases). CDR3 length: 16 residues. Germline V CDR1 and CDR2: MNHGY, SVAAGI. V was pared by 3 bases and J by 0 bases, with 12 bases between. The CDR3 here is CASSYDPGLAKNIQYF. The DNA for the CDR3 is TGTGCCAGCAGTTACGACCCAGGGCTAGCCAAAAACATTCAGTACTTC.

Turning to this clonotype: The germline gene is not matched at one end of the junction; a read error may be the cause. The chain carries TRBV29-1 and TRBJ1-1; no clear D gene. Germline CDR1 SQVTM, CDR2 ANQGSEA. This CDR3 is 13 amino acids long. The CDR3 here is CSAEDPGNTEAFF. CDR3 sequence (DNA): TGCAGCGCTGAAGATCCGGGGAACACTGAAGCTTTCTTT.

This CDR3 reads CSAVSSGPYEQYF. The CDR3 coding sequence is TGCAGTGCTGTTTCTAGCGGGCCCTACGAGCAGTACTTC. The chain recombines TRBV20-1 with TRBJ2-7; 8 nucleotides agree with TRBD2. V trimming: 5 bases; J trimming: 2 bases; junction bases outside the gene matches: 5. Germline CDR1 DFQATT, CDR2 SNEGSKA (reference sequence). The CDR3 runs 13 residues.

This clonotype was found many times. The V call is TRBV25-1, the J call TRBJ1-2; D is possibly TRBD1 (6 bases). V was pared by 3 bases and J by 8 bases, with 13 bases between. Germline assignment: CDR1 MGHDK and CDR2 SYGVNS. CDR3 size: 13 residues. DNA for the CDR3: TGTGCCAGCAGTGACGGGGGGGCGAGGGGCTACACCTTC. It is translated as CASSDGGARGYTF.

Details on this clonotype: Compared with germline, one end of the junction differs, possibly owing to a read error. The chain couples TRBV14 to TRBJ2-5; D call uncertain. Per germline, CDR1 SGHDN and CDR2 FVKESK. There are 14 residues in the CDR3. CDR3 region: CASSQENSFEIQYF. CDR3 nucleotide sequence: TGTGCCAGCAGCCAAGAAAACAGTTTCGAGATCCAGTACTTC.

This clonotype was found many times. The chain carries TRBV28 and TRBJ2-2; 7 bases match TRBD1. From germline, CDR1 is MDHEN and CDR2 SYDVKM. The CDR3 is 15 residues long. The V segment lost 5 bases and the J segment 3 bases; nucleotides outside the gene matches: 6. The CDR3 sequence is CASSHMGQHTGELFF. The DNA for the CDR3 is TGTGCCAGCAGTCACATGGGACAGCACACCGGGGAGCTGTTTTTT.

To note about this clonotype: A far larger clone is off by one base, so a read error is likely. The chain combines TRBV2 with TRBJ2-4; D is undetermined. The DNA end is more similar to TRBJ2-1, so the J call may be wrong. This CDR3 spans 11 amino acids. Germline V gene data show CDR1 as SNHLY and CDR2 as FYNNEI. CDR3 nucleotide sequence: TGTGCCAGCAGTGAAGCGGAAGAGCAGTTCTTC. This codes for CASSEAEEQFF.

Notes on this clonotype: Mismatch with germline at one junction end may stem from a read error. The chain joins TRBV19 to TRBJ1-2; TRBD1 matches at 8 bases. The CDR3 runs to 14 residues. Germline V gene sequence: CDR1 LNHDA, CDR2 SQIVND (reference sequence). CDR3 nucleotides: TGTGCCAGTAGTATCCCGCGACAGGGGCCCGGCTGCACCTTC. Its protein product is CASSIPRQGPGCTF.

At least ten counts were recorded for this clonotype. V is TRBV2 and J is TRBJ1-5; TRBD1 is a possible D gene (6 bases). Germline V gene sequence: CDR1 SNHLY, CDR2 FYNNEI. This CDR3 contains 14 residues. V was shortened by 5 bases and J by 5 bases, with 13 bases between the two germline ends. CDR3 DNA: TGTGCCAGCAGTCCGGACAGACTCCATCAGCCCCAGCATTTT. It codes for CASSPDRLHQPQHF.

This clonotype has just a few counts. This sequence may be a read error, since a much larger clone differs from it by one base. No conserved phenylalanine or tryptophan is present at the end of the CDR3, so a read error is the likely explanation. This sequence joins TRBV28 and TRBJ1-3, with a tentative D call TRBD1 (6 bases). The CDR3 spans 14 residues. Per germline, CDR1 MDHEN and CDR2 SYDVKM. V was clipped by 10 bases and J by 0 bases, with 13 bases between them. The CDR3 DNA follows: TGTGCCATCGCCCACAGGGACTCTGGAAACACCATATATTCT. Protein: CAIAHRDSGNTIYS.